Presented here are 3 T cell receptor beta chains from one specimen sequenced in a study of blood T cells in healthy people across ages. Primers used in a second PCR of roughly 6 to 11 cycles were a sample-barcoded 5' primer and a J-beta primer mix. TCRdb reprocessed the 5' RACE reads with MiXCR, giving one entry per CDR3 protein. The table records around 1.5 million distinct CDR3 sequences, about 35% of them present only once. The sequenced sample consisted of blood. The source is a woman aged 30 to 39 in good health.

The V and J genes are TRBV11-2 and TRBJ2-5; 7 nucleotides agree with TRBD2. CDR3 length equals 17 residues. Trimming took 1 base from V and 4 from J; bases not matched to a gene: 12. The germline CDR1 and CDR2 sequences are SGHAT and FQNNGV. The CDR3 spells CASSLVMGSGAGETQYF. The CDR3 nucleotides read TGTGCCAGCAGCTTAGTAATGGGGAGCGGGGCAGGAGAGACCCAGTACTTC.

V is TRBV20-1 and J is TRBJ2-7; D may correspond to TRBD1 or TRBD2 (5 bases each). The J call may be in error: the DNA end matches TRBJ2-5 better. This CDR3 spans 14 amino acids. Germline V gives CDR1 DFQATT, CDR2 SNEGSKA (reference sequence). The CDR3 nucleotides read TGCAGTGCTAATACCCGGGACCACCAAGAGACCCAGTACTTC. This codes for CSANTRDHQETQYF.

The chain joins TRBV20-1 to TRBJ1-6, with TRBD1 identical over 10 bases. Germline CDR1 reads DFQATT; CDR2 reads SNEGSKA (reference sequence). With 5 bases clipped from V and 8 bases from J, the junction kept 9 bases outside the gene matches. The CDR3 is 15 residues long. The CDR3 coding sequence is TGCAGTGCTTCTAAGCACGGACAGGGGGATTCACCCCTCCACTTT. The encoded protein is CSASKHGQGDSPLHF.